The 2 T cell receptor beta chains below come from one sample, sequenced in a study of blood T cell repertoires in COVID-19. Measured with immunoSEQ multiplex PCR; TCRdb has only the in-frame clones, and not every one. The table shows tens of thousands of clones, with around 84% occurring only once. The sequencing input was peripheral blood. The receptors stem from a man aged 60 to 69 with COVID-19, enrolled during active disease.

V and J are TRBV19 and TRBJ2-7, with 8 bases lining up with TRBD1. CDR3 length equals 14 residues. Losses at the gene ends were 4 bases for V and 6 bases for J; bases not matched to a gene: 8. Germline V lookup: CDR1 LNHDA, CDR2 SQIVND (reference sequence). CDR3 bases: TGTGCCAGTAGTAGTCCCGGGACAGGTGTCGAGCAGTACTTC. Translating gives CASSSPGTGVEQYF. The variable domain in full, with the rest retrieved from reference TRBV19 and TRBJ2-7, is DGGITQSPKYLFRKEGQNVTLSCEQNLNHDAMYWYRQDPGQGLRLIYYSQIVNDFQKGDIAEGYSVSREKKESFPLTVTSAQKNPTAFYLCASSSPGTGVEQYFGPGTRLTVT.

The chain combines TRBV2 with TRBJ1-5, with D maybe TRBD1 (5 bases). Trimming left V 7 bases short and J 4 bases short, with 8 bases between. The CDR3 sequence is 12 residues long. CDR1 is SNHLY and CDR2 is FYNNEI in the germline V gene. The CDR3 loop reads CASKGNNQPQHF. The CDR3 coding sequence is TGTGCCAGCAAGGGGAATAATCAGCCCCAGCATTTT.